This entry lists 20 T cell receptor beta chains sequenced from one sample in a study of cytomegalovirus exposure and HLA in healthy donors. Use of 60 Vbeta and 13 Jbeta primers characterized the PCR. The repertoire was sequenced with immunoSEQ multiplex PCR; TCRdb's copy has only in-frame clones and lacks some. The top ten hold around 1.5% of the sample, which has 150,000 to 200,000 clones, 76% seen once. Input material: PBMCs. The receptors shown here come from a young man in good health and CMV-seronegative.

The chain employs TRBV10-3 and TRBJ2-2; tentative D call: TRBD2 (6 bases). There are 15 residues in the CDR3. CDR1 ENHRY and CDR2 SYGVKD come from the germline V gene. V was cut by 4 bases and J by 4 bases, with 13 bases left in between. The CDR3 here is CAISVSDGSTGELFF. CDR3 nucleotide sequence: TGTGCCATCAGTGTCTCCGACGGGAGCACCGGGGAGCTGTTTTTT.

This clone was recorded only once. V gene TRBV9 combines with J gene TRBJ2-7; 7 bases align to TRBD2. The CDR3 spans 14 residues. Trimming cost V 4 bases and J 1 base; bases outside gene matches: 5. In germline, CDR1 is SGDLS, CDR2 YYNGEE. CDR3 in DNA: TGTGCCAGCAGCATGGGGACTACTTCCTACGAGCAGTACTTC. Translated: CASSMGTTSYEQYF. Full variable domain (missing parts from reference TRBV9 and TRBJ2-7): DSGVTQTPKHLITATGQRVTLRCSPRSGDLSVYWYQQSLDQGLQFLIQYYNGEERAKGNILERFSAQQFPDLHSELNLSSLELGDSALYFCASSMGTTSYEQYFGPGTRLTVT.

A single count supports this clone. The V call is TRBV15, the J call TRBJ1-2, with 7 bases lining up with TRBD1. V was pared by 5 bases and J by 5 bases, with 5 bases of the junction left unmatched. CDR3 length equals 13 residues. Germline V lookup: CDR1 LNHNV, CDR2 YYDKDF (reference sequence). The CDR3 loop reads CATSGGTEYGYTF. In DNA, the CDR3 is TGTGCCACCAGCGGGGGGACAGAATATGGCTACACCTTC.

The V call is TRBV5-4, the J call TRBJ2-1; TRBD1 matches at 7 bases. The CDR3 runs 11 residues. From germline, CDR1 is SGHNT and CDR2 YYREEE (reference sequence). CDR3 sequence: CHTSRGSEQFF. DNA for the CDR3: TGTCACACCTCCAGGGGGAGTGAGCAGTTCTTC. Variable domain in full (rest from reference TRBV5-4 and TRBJ2-1): ETGVTQSPTHLIKTRGQQVTLRCSSQSGHNTVSWYQQALGQGPQFIFQYYREEENGRGNFPPRFSGLQFPNYSSELNVNALELDDSALYLCHTSRGSEQFFGPGTRLTVL.

This chain links TRBV7-2 with TRBJ2-7; 7 nucleotides line up with TRBD1. The J segment lost 9 bases and the V segment lost 8 bases, leaving 10 bases of the junction unmatched. The germline CDR1 and CDR2 sequences are SGHTA and FQGNSA. The CDR3 contains 12 residues. DNA of the CDR3: TGTGCCAGCGGAACAGGGGCACGGGGGCAGTACTTC. This codes for CASGTGARGQYF.

The chain uses TRBV27 and TRBJ2-7; D is possibly TRBD1 (5 bases). Germline loops: CDR1 MNHEY, CDR2 SMNVEV (reference sequence). The length of the CDR3 is 19 residues. Trimming took off 2 bases at V and 1 base at J, with 24 bases between the two ends. CDR3 DNA: TGTGCCAGCAGTTTAACGACCGGGCTTGGGGCGGTCCTTTCCTACGAGCAGTACTTC. Its protein product is CASSLTTGLGAVLSYEQYF.

This sequence joins TRBV29-1 and TRBJ1-2, with a tentative D call TRBD1 (5 bases). The ends were cut back, 6 bases at V and 7 bases at J, with 15 bases in the middle. This CDR3 comprises 12 residues. Per germline, CDR1 SQVTM and CDR2 ANQGSEA. The CDR3 DNA follows: TGCAGCGTGGGGGGAGTCGGCGGTGGCTACACCTTC. Residues: CSVGGVGGGYTF.

This clone was counted between two and nine times. The J gene is TRBJ2-5, the V gene TRBV28; D perhaps matches TRBD2 (6 bases). The germline V gene encodes CDR1 MDHEN and CDR2 SYDVKM. There are 14 residues in the CDR3. The V end lost 5 bases, the J end lost 7 bases, and 17 bases lay between the germline ends. The chain's CDR3 is CASSPGTPGGTQYF. DNA for the CDR3: TGTGCCAGCAGTCCCGGGACTCCCGGGGGGACCCAGTACTTC.

The CDR3 is CASSPRGVPYEQYF. Written as DNA, the CDR3 is TGCGCCAGCAGCCCCAGGGGAGTCCCCTACGAGCAGTACTTC. The chain combines TRBV5-1 with TRBJ2-7; D perhaps matches TRBD1 (6 bases). Germline assignment: CDR1 SGHRS and CDR2 YFSETQ. Trimming cost V 4 bases and J 2 bases, with 13 bases left between them. The CDR3 is made up of 14 amino acids.

J is TRBJ2-2 and V is TRBV9; 7 bases line up with TRBD1. Germline-derived CDR1 and CDR2 are SGDLS and YYNGEE. CDR3 length equals 19 residues. Trimming at V came to 0 bases and at J to 1 base, leaving 12 bases not matched to a gene. The CDR3 loop is CASSVVSRPQGMNTGELFF. Written as DNA, the CDR3 is TGTGCCAGCAGCGTAGTTTCTCGGCCACAGGGGATGAACACCGGGGAGCTGTTTTTT.

The chain combines TRBV27 with TRBJ2-3; 7 bases map to TRBD1. V gave up 7 bases and J gave up 6 bases; unmatched junction bases: 7. Looked up from germline, CDR1 is MNHEY and CDR2 is SMNVEV (reference sequence). CDR3 length: 13 residues. In DNA form, the CDR3 reads TGTGCCAGCACCCGAACAGGGGCGGATACGCAGTATTTT. This codes for CASTRTGADTQYF.

The chain is built from TRBV30 and TRBJ2-3; TRBD2 might be the D (5 bases). Looked up from germline, CDR1 is GTSNPN and CDR2 is SVGIG (reference sequence). The CDR3 sequence is 12 residues long. The V end lost 8 bases, the J end lost 2 bases, and 11 bases lay between the germline ends. CDR3 sequence: CAGSGITDTQYF. The CDR3 region has the DNA TGTGCCGGGTCCGGGATCACAGATACGCAGTATTTT.

The chain recombines TRBV5-1 with TRBJ2-3, with D perhaps TRBD2 (6 bases). Germline V gene lookup returns CDR1 SGHRS and CDR2 YFSETQ. V lost 4 bases, J lost 4 bases, and 16 bases lay in between. The CDR3 has 15 residues. CDR3 in amino acids: CASSDTSYGSDTQYF. As DNA, the CDR3 is TGCGCCAGCAGCGATACTAGCTACGGGTCAGATACGCAGTATTTT.

In its sample, this clone was seen a few times. This rearrangement joins TRBV10-3 to TRBJ2-7; TRBD2 is a possible D gene (5 bases). The CDR3 sequence is 11 residues long. The V end lost 3 bases, the J end lost 7 bases, and 7 bases lay between the germline ends. Germline V gives CDR1 ENHRY, CDR2 SYGVKD. The CDR3 DNA follows: TGTGCCATCAGTGATGGAGGTGAGCAGTACTTC. Its protein product is CAISDGGEQYF.

This clone showed up just once. The V and J genes are TRBV19 and TRBJ2-2; 12 bases map to TRBD2. The junction had 11 bases not matched to a gene; V was cut back by 3 bases and J by 0 bases. CDR1 and CDR2 (germline): LNHDA, SQIVND (reference sequence). The CDR3 totals 20 residues. In nucleotides, the CDR3 is TGTGCCAGTAGTATCCCTAGCGGGAGGGATAGATTCGCGAACACCGGGGAGCTGTTTTTT. As protein: CASSIPSGRDRFANTGELFF.

This clone was seen more than once but under ten times. This chain connects TRBV2 to TRBJ2-5; a weak D match, TRBD1 (6 bases). Trimming stripped 6 bases from V and 2 bases from J, with 10 bases between. The CDR3 consists of 13 residues. Germline values: CDR1 SNHLY, CDR2 FYNNEI. The CDR3 sequence: CASSGTPQETQYF. The CDR3 region has the DNA TGTGCCAGCAGCGGGACACCACAAGAGACCCAGTACTTC.

About this clone: At the DNA level, this CDR3 is encoded by other sequences in the same sample as well. The CDR3 DNA sequence: TGCGCCAGCAGCTCAGGACAGGGGGCTCGTACGCAGTATTTT. Translating it yields CASSSGQGARTQYF. V and J are TRBV5-1 and TRBJ2-3, with 11 positions matching TRBD1. V lost 3 bases, J lost 8 bases, and 5 bases stayed unmatched. Looked up from germline, CDR1 is SGHRS and CDR2 is YFSETQ. The CDR3 totals 14 residues.

The chain couples TRBV27 to TRBJ1-6; possible D gene TRBD1, 5 bases. The V gene's germline CDR1 is MNHEY and CDR2 SMNVEV (reference sequence). The CDR3 sequence is 16 residues long. Deletions cut 2 bases from V and 6 bases from J, with 14 bases between. The CDR3 reads CASSLVQARLNSPLHF. The CDR3 DNA is TGTGCCAGCAGTTTAGTACAGGCCCGCCTTAATTCACCCCTCCACTTT.

As concerns this clone: This sample includes further DNA sequences coding for the same CDR3. The rearrangement joins TRBV28 to TRBJ1-2, with 8 bases aligning to TRBD1. The trim removed 8 bases at V and 3 bases at J, leaving 2 bases unmatched. Germline V lookup: CDR1 MDHEN, CDR2 SYDVKM. The CDR3 is 12 amino acids. The CDR3 loop reads CASGQGDYGYTF. The CDR3, as DNA: TGTGCCAGCGGACAGGGTGACTATGGCTACACCTTC.

The chain has TRBV5-5 and TRBJ2-5; 9 positions agree with TRBD2. The junction had 11 bases not matched to a gene; V was cut back by 9 bases and J by 5 bases. Germline values: CDR1 SGHKS, CDR2 YYEKEE (reference sequence). The CDR3 is made up of 14 amino acids. CDR3 residues: CANSGLAGSETQYF. The CDR3 DNA is TGTGCCAATTCGGGCCTAGCGGGGAGTGAGACCCAGTACTTC. The variable domain in full, with the rest retrieved from reference TRBV5-5 and TRBJ2-5, is DAGVTQSPTHLIKTRGQQVTLRCSPISGHKSVSWYQQVLGQGPQFIFQYYEKEERGRGNFPDRFSARQFPNYSSELNVNALLLGDSALYLCANSGLAGSETQYFGPGTRLLVL.